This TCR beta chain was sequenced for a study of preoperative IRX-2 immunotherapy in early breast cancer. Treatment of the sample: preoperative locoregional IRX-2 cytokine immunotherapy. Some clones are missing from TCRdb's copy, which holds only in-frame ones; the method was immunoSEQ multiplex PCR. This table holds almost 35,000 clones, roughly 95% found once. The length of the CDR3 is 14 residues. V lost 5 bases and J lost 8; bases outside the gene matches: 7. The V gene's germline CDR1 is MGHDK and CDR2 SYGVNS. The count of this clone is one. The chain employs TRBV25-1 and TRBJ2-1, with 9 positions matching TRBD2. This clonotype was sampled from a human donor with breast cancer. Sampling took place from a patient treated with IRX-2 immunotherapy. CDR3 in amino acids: CASSYSGRGDEQFF. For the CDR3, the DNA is TGTGCCAGCAGTTATAGCGGGAGAGGGGATGAGCAGTTCTTC.